This T cell receptor (beta chain) derives from a study of cytomegalovirus exposure and HLA in healthy donors. Vbeta (60) and Jbeta (13) primers were used in the PCR. Clones were sequenced by immunoSEQ multiplex PCR, and TCRdb holds only the in-frame ones, with some missing. The sample holds 100,000 to 150,000 clones. Germline V gene lookup returns CDR1 MNHNS and CDR2 SASEGT. The CDR3 is made up of 16 amino acids. The V segment lost 1 base and the J segment 1 base; nucleotides outside the gene matches: 4. This chain uses TRBV6-1 with TRBJ2-3; 8 nucleotides align to TRBD1. The clonotype comes from a man younger than 30 in good health and CMV-seronegative. The sample consisted of PBMCs. DNA of the CDR3: TGTGCCAGCAGTGAAGTCCCGGGACAGGGCACAGATACGCAGTATTTT. It is translated as CASSEVPGQGTDTQYF.